The next 27 T cell receptor beta chains were all read from a single sample in a study of T cells in Graves' hyperthyroidism and ophthalmopathy. The investigators amplified TCR beta CDR3 regions from RNA transcripts. HTBI primers drove first-round RT-PCR of the TCR CDR3. TCRdb called the multiplex PCR reads again in MiXCR, with one record for every CDR3 protein. The data contain 300,000 to 450,000 distinct CDR3 sequences, more than 15% of them singletons. Specimen: blood. These receptor sequences come from a woman between 18 and 29 years old with Graves' hyperthyroidism that later progressed to Graves' ophthalmopathy.

The table lists this clonotype with many counts. It may be a read error: a sequence one base away is much more abundant. The chain recombines TRBV10-3 with TRBJ2-3, with 14 bases matching TRBD2. Per germline, CDR1 ENHRY and CDR2 SYGVKD. The CDR3 consists of 17 residues. This CDR3 is CTIRPGLAGEETDTQYF. The DNA of the CDR3 is TGTACCATCAGACCGGGACTAGCGGGAGAGGAGACAGATACGCAGTATTTT.

This clonotype was seen more than once but under ten times. The chain recombines TRBV15 with TRBJ2-3, with D maybe TRBD1 (6 bases). There are 17 residues in the CDR3. From germline, CDR1 is LNHNV and CDR2 YYDKDF (reference sequence). V lost 0 bases to trimming and J lost 1 base, with 14 bases between them. The CDR3: CATSRDYRDDGTDTQYF. The CDR3 bases are TGTGCCACCAGCAGAGATTACAGGGACGATGGCACAGATACGCAGTATTTT.

In this sample, this clonotype turned up many times. V and J are TRBV20-1 and TRBJ2-2, with D perhaps assigned TRBD1 or TRBD2 (5 bases each). V shed 0 bases and J shed 3 bases, with 8 bases lying between them. Germline lookup yields CDR1 DFQATT and CDR2 SNEGSKA (reference sequence). This CDR3 region has 14 residues. CDR3 in amino acids: CSARDWGYTGELFF. The DNA of the CDR3 is TGCAGTGCTAGAGATTGGGGGTACACCGGGGAGCTGTTTTTT.

This clonotype was seen a handful of times. The chain links TRBV29-1 to TRBJ2-3, with D tentatively TRBD2 (6 bases). The CDR3 has 14 residues. With 1 base removed from V and 1 base from J, the gap between germline ends came to 9 bases. CDR1 is SQVTM, CDR2 ANQGSEA, per germline. In nucleotides, the CDR3 is TGCAGCGTTGAAGGGGGAGGAGGCACAGATACGCAGTATTTT. Translated: CSVEGGGGTDTQYF.

V and J are TRBV9 and TRBJ2-2, with D tentatively TRBD1 or TRBD2 (5 bases each). This CDR3 contains 18 residues. Deletions cut 4 bases from V and 0 bases from J, with 19 bases between. Germline loops: CDR1 SGDLS, CDR2 YYNGEE. CDR3 protein: CASSKPLRGPTNTGELFF. The CDR3 coding sequence is TGTGCCAGCAGCAAACCTTTGAGGGGACCAACGAACACCGGGGAGCTGTTTTTT.

Only a few counts were recorded for this clonotype. This chain uses TRBV20-1 with TRBJ2-3, with TRBD1 as a possible D gene (6 bases). This CDR3 is 14 amino acids long. Germline loops: CDR1 DFQATT, CDR2 SNEGSKA (reference sequence). The V and J ends lost 1 base and 1 base respectively, with 9 bases between them. DNA for the CDR3: TGCAGTGCTAGAGGACAGGCTGGCACAGATACGCAGTATTTT. Translation: CSARGQAGTDTQYF.

This clonotype came up once. The chain carries TRBV12-3 or TRBV12-4 and TRBJ2-1, with 7 bases identical to TRBD1. The CDR3 covers 16 residues. Unmatched junction bases numbered 8, after V lost 0 bases and J lost 6 bases. In nucleotides, the CDR3 is TGTGCCAGCAGTTTAGCCTCAGGGGGTACGGGCAATGAGCAGTTCTTC. Its translation is CASSLASGGTGNEQFF.

V gene TRBV19 combines with J gene TRBJ2-3, with TRBD1 matching over 8 bases. Germline lookup yields CDR1 LNHDA and CDR2 SQIVND (reference sequence). CDR3 length equals 15 residues. The junction had 6 bases not matched to a gene; V was cut back by 5 bases and J by 2 bases. CDR3 amino acids: CASSLGTGDTDTQYF. The CDR3 DNA sequence: TGTGCCAGTAGTCTCGGGACAGGAGACACAGATACGCAGTATTTT.

This sequence joins TRBV4-1 and TRBJ2-1; unclear D gene. Germline CDR1 is MGHRA and CDR2 is YSYEKL. Trimming shortened V by 1 base and J by 9 bases, and 7 bases separated the two germline ends. This CDR3 comprises 12 residues. The CDR3 loop is CASSQVSSEQFF. The CDR3 bases are TGCGCCAGCAGCCAAGTAAGTAGTGAGCAGTTCTTC.

This clonotype showed up just a few times. The V and J genes are TRBV11-2 and TRBJ2-1, with D possibly matching TRBD2 (6 bases). The V end lost 5 bases, the J end lost 10 bases, and 30 bases lay between the germline ends. Per germline, CDR1 SGHAT and CDR2 FQNNGV. The CDR3 has 18 residues. The CDR3 loop is CASSPVLGVRGKGREQFF. The CDR3 bases are TGTGCCAGCAGCCCTGTCCTTGGTGTACGGGGAAAGGGGAGGGAGCAGTTCTTC. The complete variable domain, with remaining parts taken from reference TRBV11-2 and TRBJ2-1, reads EAGVAQSPRYKIIEKRQSVAFWCNPISGHATLYWYQQILGQGPKLLIQFQNNGVVDDSQLPKDRFSAERLKGVDSTLKIQPAKLEDSAVYLCASSPVLGVRGKGREQFFGPGTRLTVL.

There are many counts of this clonotype. The rearrangement uses TRBV20-1 and TRBJ1-2, with 8 bases fitting TRBD1. Germline CDR1 reads DFQATT; CDR2 reads SNEGSKA (reference sequence). The CDR3 is 15 amino acids. V trimming: 3 bases; J trimming: 0 bases; junction bases outside the gene matches: 6. The CDR3 here is CSARGTGGPNYGYTF. The CDR3 region has the DNA TGCAGTGCTAGGGGGACAGGAGGGCCTAACTATGGCTACACCTTC.

The table lists this clonotype with many counts. V and J are TRBV30 and TRBJ1-1; D uncertain. The CDR3 has 15 residues. The ends were cut back, 4 bases at V and 0 bases at J, with 15 bases in the middle. Germline CDR1 GTSNPN, CDR2 SVGIG (reference sequence). As DNA, the CDR3 is TGTGCCTGGATGGAAAAAGGACGGTTGAACACTGAAGCTTTCTTT. As protein: CAWMEKGRLNTEAFF.

This clonotype was seen ten or more times. The rearrangement links TRBV3-1 to TRBJ1-2, with TRBD1 matching 9 bases. This CDR3 comprises 16 residues. V lost 4 bases to trimming and J lost 7 bases; unmatched junction nucleotides: 13. From germline, CDR1 is LGHDT and CDR2 YNNKEL (reference sequence). Written as DNA, the CDR3 is TGTGCCAGCAGCCGGGACAGGGTCGGCGAGGGTGGTGGCTACACCTTC. This gives the protein CASSRDRVGEGGGYTF.

This clonotype was picked up many times. The chain uses TRBV20-1 and TRBJ2-7; tentative D call: TRBD2 (5 bases). V lost 1 base and J lost 3, with 10 bases in between. Germline lookup yields CDR1 DFQATT and CDR2 SNEGSKA (reference sequence). The CDR3 length is 13 residues. This chain's CDR3 is CSARARDSYEQYF. CDR3 sequence (DNA): TGCAGTGCTAGAGCGAGGGATAGCTACGAGCAGTACTTC.

This clonotype was seen ten or more times. In DNA form, the CDR3 reads TGTGCCAGCAGCACGAGTTGGGGGGAGGGCACAGATACGCAGTATTTT. Translating gives CASSTSWGEGTDTQYF. The V gene is TRBV7-9, the J gene TRBJ2-3; D may be TRBD2 (6 bases). CDR3 length equals 16 residues. V was trimmed by 5 bases and J by 1 base, leaving 16 bases between them. Germline CDR1 and CDR2: SEHNR and FQNEAQ (reference sequence).

On this clonotype: It may be a read error: a sequence one base away is much more abundant. J is TRBJ1-5 and V is TRBV30; D is undetermined. V was cut by 1 base and J by 0 bases, with 7 bases left in between. This CDR3 is 14 amino acids long. The germline V gene has CDR1 GTSNPN and CDR2 SVGIG (reference sequence). CDR3 coding DNA: TGTGCCTGGAGTGAATGTAATAGCAATCAGCCCCAGCATTTT. It specifies CAWSECNSNQPQHF.

This clonotype was counted ten times or more. The chain couples TRBV18 to TRBJ2-7; D may be TRBD2 (5 bases). The CDR3 loop spans 12 amino acids. Germline V gene lookup returns CDR1 KGHSH and CDR2 LQKENI. The germline V and J ends were trimmed by 5 bases and 1 base, with 6 bases remaining between them. CDR3 region: CASSTGSYEQYF. The DNA for the CDR3 is TGTGCCAGCTCAACGGGATCCTACGAGCAGTACTTC.

This clonotype was detected ten times or more. The chain has TRBV6-2 or TRBV6-3 and TRBJ2-4; 11 nucleotides line up with TRBD2. From germline, CDR1 is MNHEY and CDR2 SVGEGT. This CDR3 contains 17 residues. The V segment lost 5 bases and the J segment 2 bases; nucleotides outside the gene matches: 8. The CDR3 spells CASSPGTSGLPKNIQYF. The CDR3, as DNA: TGTGCCAGCAGTCCCGGGACTAGCGGCCTACCCAAAAACATTCAGTACTTC.

This chain joins TRBV11-2 and TRBJ2-7, with D tentatively TRBD1 (5 bases). CDR3 size: 13 residues. Trimming removed 5 bases at V and 0 bases at J, with 8 bases between. Germline CDR1 SGHAT, CDR2 FQNNGV. The CDR3 bases are TGTGCCAGCAGCATAACAGGCTCCTACGAGCAGTACTTC. Its protein is CASSITGSYEQYF.

This clonotype was recorded many times. This sequence joins TRBV20-1 and TRBJ2-7; 7 positions agree with TRBD1. CDR3 length: 13 amino acids. Germline assignment: CDR1 DFQATT and CDR2 SNEGSKA (reference sequence). J was trimmed by 3 bases and V by 3 bases; bases with no gene match: 5. CDR3 amino acids: CSARDRHSYEQYF. The CDR3 DNA is TGCAGTGCTAGGGACAGGCACAGCTACGAGCAGTACTTC.

This clonotype has at least ten counts. The chain has TRBV28 and TRBJ2-5; 9 bases line up with TRBD2. Germline loops: CDR1 MDHEN, CDR2 SYDVKM. V shed 2 bases, J shed 1 base, and the junction held 8 bases outside the gene matches. This CDR3 region has 17 residues. CDR3 sequence reads: CASSLSGRISVQETQYF. The CDR3 region has the DNA TGTGCCAGCAGTTTAAGCGGGAGGATATCGGTCCAAGAGACCCAGTACTTC.

This clonotype came up many times. This chain joins TRBV10-3 and TRBJ2-7, with D possibly matching TRBD1 (7 bases). The CDR3 loop spans 18 amino acids. Germline V gives CDR1 ENHRY, CDR2 SYGVKD. V was shortened by 10 bases and J by 0 bases, with 28 bases between the two germline ends. CDR3 coding DNA: TGTGCCAGTAGGGGGGATTCTATTCAGGGGGTTGGCTCCTACGAGCAGTACTTC. This encodes CASRGDSIQGVGSYEQYF.

This clonotype was seen many times. This rearrangement joins TRBV7-2 to TRBJ2-3; the match to TRBD2 covers 8 bases. V shed 4 bases, J shed 4 bases, and the junction held 13 bases outside the gene matches. Per germline, CDR1 SGHTA and CDR2 FQGNSA. This CDR3 contains 17 residues. The CDR3 loop reads CASSSYSGREVADTQYF. The CDR3 region has the DNA TGTGCCAGCAGCTCCTACTCTGGGCGGGAGGTCGCAGATACGCAGTATTTT.

This clonotype was recorded many times. V and J are TRBV11-2 and TRBJ2-2, with a possible D match to TRBD1 (5 bases). Trimming removed 6 bases at V and 7 bases at J, with 15 bases between. The V gene's germline CDR1 is SGHAT and CDR2 FQNNGV. This CDR3 comprises 14 residues. The CDR3 DNA follows: TGTGCCAGCAGTCTGGGGCAAGGTGACGGGGAGCTGTTTTTT. Residues: CASSLGQGDGELFF. Filled out from reference TRBV11-2 and TRBJ2-2, the complete variable domain reads EAGVAQSPRYKIIEKRQSVAFWCNPISGHATLYWYQQILGQGPKLLIQFQNNGVVDDSQLPKDRFSAERLKGVDSTLKIQPAKLEDSAVYLCASSLGQGDGELFFGEGSRLTVL.

This clonotype was detected many times. The CDR3 region has the DNA TGTGCCATCAGTGAAGGGTCTGGGGCCAACGTCCTGACTTTC. It translates to CAISEGSGANVLTF. The chain combines TRBV10-3 with TRBJ2-6; D not certain. The CDR3 has 14 amino acids. The V end lost 3 bases, the J end lost 1 base, and 4 bases lay between the germline ends. Germline V gives CDR1 ENHRY, CDR2 SYGVKD.

In its sample, this clonotype was seen a few times. The J gene is TRBJ2-3, the V gene TRBV24-1; TRBD2 is a possible D gene (5 bases). Germline CDR1 KGHDR, CDR2 SFDVKD. CDR3 length: 14 amino acids. Trimming stripped 3 bases from V and 4 bases from J, with 10 bases between. The CDR3 sequence: CATSDLEAPDTQYF. The CDR3 bases are TGTGCCACCAGTGATCTGGAGGCCCCAGATACGCAGTATTTT.

This clonotype has more than one count but fewer than ten. The V call is TRBV6-2 or TRBV6-3, the J call TRBJ2-5, with 9 bases fitting TRBD2. Germline CDR1 and CDR2: MNHEY and SVGEGT. The CDR3 has 15 residues. The ends lost 2 bases at V and 4 bases at J; junction bases unmatched: 5. Here the CDR3 reads CASSYPTSGRETQYF. CDR3 coding DNA: TGTGCCAGCAGTTACCCGACTAGCGGAAGAGAGACCCAGTACTTC.